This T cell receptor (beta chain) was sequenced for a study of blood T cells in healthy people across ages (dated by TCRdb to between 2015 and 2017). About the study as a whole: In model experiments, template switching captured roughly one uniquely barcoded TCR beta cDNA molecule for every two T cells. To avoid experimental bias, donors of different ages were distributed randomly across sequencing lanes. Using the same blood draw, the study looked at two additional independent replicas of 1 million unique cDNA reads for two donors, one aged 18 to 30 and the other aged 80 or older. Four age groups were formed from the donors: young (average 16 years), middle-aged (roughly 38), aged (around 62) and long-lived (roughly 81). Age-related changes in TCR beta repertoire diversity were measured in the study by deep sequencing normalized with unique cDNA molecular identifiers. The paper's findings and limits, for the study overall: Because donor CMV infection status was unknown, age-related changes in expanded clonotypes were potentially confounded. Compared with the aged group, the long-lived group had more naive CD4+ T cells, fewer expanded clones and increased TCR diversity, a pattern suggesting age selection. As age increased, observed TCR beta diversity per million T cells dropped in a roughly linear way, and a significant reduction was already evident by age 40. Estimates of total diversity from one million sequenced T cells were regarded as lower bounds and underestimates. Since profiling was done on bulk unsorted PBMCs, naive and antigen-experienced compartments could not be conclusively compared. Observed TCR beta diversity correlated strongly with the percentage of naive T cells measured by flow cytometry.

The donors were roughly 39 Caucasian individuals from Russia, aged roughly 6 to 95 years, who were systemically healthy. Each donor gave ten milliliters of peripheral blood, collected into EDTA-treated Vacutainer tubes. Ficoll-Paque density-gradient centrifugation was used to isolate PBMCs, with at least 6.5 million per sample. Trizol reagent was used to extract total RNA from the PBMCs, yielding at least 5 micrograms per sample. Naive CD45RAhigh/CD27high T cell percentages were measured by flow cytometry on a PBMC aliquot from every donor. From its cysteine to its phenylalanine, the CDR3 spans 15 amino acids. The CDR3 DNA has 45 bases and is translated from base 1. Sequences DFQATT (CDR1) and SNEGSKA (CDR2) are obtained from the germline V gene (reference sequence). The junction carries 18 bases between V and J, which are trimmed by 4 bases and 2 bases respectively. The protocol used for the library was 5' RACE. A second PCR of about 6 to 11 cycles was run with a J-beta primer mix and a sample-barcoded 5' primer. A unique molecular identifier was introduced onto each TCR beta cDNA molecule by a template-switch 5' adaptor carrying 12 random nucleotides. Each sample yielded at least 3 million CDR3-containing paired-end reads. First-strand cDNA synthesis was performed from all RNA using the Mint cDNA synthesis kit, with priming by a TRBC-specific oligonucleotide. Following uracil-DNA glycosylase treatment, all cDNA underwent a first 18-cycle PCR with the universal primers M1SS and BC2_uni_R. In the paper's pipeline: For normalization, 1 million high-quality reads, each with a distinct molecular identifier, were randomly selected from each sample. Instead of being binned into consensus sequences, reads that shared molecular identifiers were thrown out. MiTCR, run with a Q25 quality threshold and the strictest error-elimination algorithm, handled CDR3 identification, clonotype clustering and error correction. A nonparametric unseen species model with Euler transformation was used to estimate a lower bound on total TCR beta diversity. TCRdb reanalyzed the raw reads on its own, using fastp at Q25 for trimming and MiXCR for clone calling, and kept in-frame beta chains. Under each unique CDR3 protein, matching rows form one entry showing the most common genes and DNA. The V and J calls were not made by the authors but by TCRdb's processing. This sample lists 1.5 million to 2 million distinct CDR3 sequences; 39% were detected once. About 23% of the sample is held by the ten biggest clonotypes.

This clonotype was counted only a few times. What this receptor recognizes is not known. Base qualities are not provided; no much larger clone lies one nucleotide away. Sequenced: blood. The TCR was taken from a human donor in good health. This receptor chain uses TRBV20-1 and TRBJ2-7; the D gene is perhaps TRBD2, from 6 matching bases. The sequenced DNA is TGCAGTGCTATCCGAAACGGGACTCCCACCTACGAGCAGTACTTC. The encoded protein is CSAIRNGTPTYEQYF.